This T cell receptor (beta chain) was identified in a study of Ad26.COV2.S vaccination and SARS-CoV-2 variants. Repertoires were generated with immunoSEQ multiplex PCR, while TCRdb's copy carries only in-frame clones and drops some. The data contain approximately 420,000 clones, roughly 88% of them singletons. Stated treatment: around 19 received Ad26.COV2.S at low or high dose, single or two shots; roughly five received placebo; per-sample allocation not given. All samples were drawn on day 63, counting from the first vaccine or placebo injection. Germline V gives CDR1 SGHTA, CDR2 FQGNSA. Trimming removed 3 bases from V and 1 base from J, with 6 bases in between. The CDR3 has 13 amino acids.

The V call is TRBV7-2, the J call TRBJ1-1; D unresolved. The sample was peripheral blood, taken in a trial of Ad26.COV2.S vaccine versus placebo. This clonotype was obtained from a person aged 18-65 years who received the Ad26.COV2.S COVID-19 vaccine or a placebo. Here the CDR3 reads CASSFNQNTEAFF. For the CDR3, the DNA is TGTGCCAGCAGCTTTAACCAGAACACTGAAGCTTTCTTT.